This TCR beta chain was recovered during a study of OX40 agonist ivuxolimab in advanced cancers. Study-level findings and limits: Part of the nonresponder group also had normalized T-cell clonal expansion that was low.

Here immunoSEQ multiplex PCR was the method, and the copy in TCRdb shows in-frame clones only, minus some. The sample consists of roughly 7,000 clones, roughly 76% of them appearing once. Only a few counts were recorded for this clone. Its target is not known. Germline V lookup: CDR1 SGHKS, CDR2 YYEKEE (reference sequence). CDR3 length equals 15 residues. Losses at the gene ends were 5 bases for V and 8 bases for J; bases not matched to a gene: 9. This specimen was CD4+ or CD8+ T cells sorted from blood, taken in a trial of the OX40 agonist ivuxolimab. The source is an adult with an advanced solid tumor such as melanoma, head and neck, liver or kidney cancer. The chain has TRBV5-5 and TRBJ2-1; 11 bases align to TRBD1. The CDR3 region has the DNA TGTGCCAGCAGAACCGGGACAGGGGGTAGGGATGAGCAGTTCTTC. Translated, it gives CASRTGTGGRDEQFF.